This passage covers 30 T cell receptor beta chains from one sample sequenced in a study of T-cell memory formation after mild COVID-19. TCRdb passed the 5' RACE reads through MiXCR, listing each CDR3 protein once. The table includes about 150,000 distinct CDR3 sequences, approximately 26% detected once. Sequenced material: PBMCs or a T cell subset sorted from them (not recorded which). The source is an adult woman who had mild COVID-19 (a few samples of this study predate the infection). Cell type and time point are not known.

This clonotype showed up just a few times. The chain links TRBV29-1 to TRBJ2-7, with D unresolved. Germline V lookup: CDR1 SQVTM, CDR2 ANQGSEA. Trimming pared 3 bases from V and 4 bases from J, leaving 7 bases between. The CDR3 contains 11 residues. Here the CDR3 DNA reads TGCAGCGTTGAGTCCACTTACGAGCAGTACTTC. Protein sequence: CSVESTYEQYF.

This chain links TRBV11-3 with TRBJ2-5; D is ambiguous. The germline V gene encodes CDR1 SGHNT and CDR2 YENEEA. The ends were cut back, 1 base at V and 2 bases at J, with 8 bases in the middle. The CDR3 runs to 14 residues. CDR3 sequence: CASSLVRLQETQYF. The CDR3 coding sequence is TGTGCCAGCAGCTTAGTTAGGCTTCAAGAGACCCAGTACTTC. The full variable domain, completed using reference TRBV11-3 and TRBJ2-5, is EAGVVQSPRYKIIEKKQPVAFWCNPISGHNTLYWYLQNLGQGPELLIRYENEEAVDDSQLPKDRFSAERLKGVDSTLKIQPAELGDSAVYLCASSLVRLQETQYFGPGTRLLVL.

A few counts support this clonotype. The rearrangement joins TRBV11-3 to TRBJ2-2, with TRBD2 identical over 14 bases. Unmatched junction bases numbered 4, after V lost 1 base and J lost 0 bases. In germline, CDR1 is SGHNT, CDR2 YENEEA. The CDR3 is 19 residues long. The DNA for the CDR3 is TGTGCCAGCAGCTTAGTTGGACTAGCGGGAGGCCCGAACACCGGGGAGCTGTTTTTT. Translated: CASSLVGLAGGPNTGELFF.

The gene calls are TRBV5-1 and TRBJ2-3; 7 bases line up with TRBD1. The CDR3 totals 16 residues. Germline V gene lookup returns CDR1 SGHRS and CDR2 YFSETQ. The V segment lost 4 bases and the J segment 2 bases; nucleotides outside the gene matches: 10. CDR3 bases: TGCGCCAGCAGCGCCGAGGGGGCTCATTTCACAGATACGCAGTATTTT. Protein sequence: CASSAEGAHFTDTQYF.

This clonotype appeared a few times. The chain recombines TRBV7-8 with TRBJ2-3, with D hard to call. V shed 4 bases and J shed 3 bases, with 8 bases lying between them. The germline CDR1 and CDR2 sequences are SGHVS and FQNEAQ. The CDR3 extends over 13 amino acids. As DNA, the CDR3 is TGTGCCAGCAGCTCACTGACTACAGATACGCAGTATTTT. This gives the protein CASSSLTTDTQYF.

V is TRBV15 and J is TRBJ2-2; 9 bases fit TRBD2. CDR3 length: 16 amino acids. Germline lookup yields CDR1 LNHNV and CDR2 YYDKDF (reference sequence). Unmatched junction bases numbered 7, after V lost 8 bases and J lost 0 bases. For the CDR3, the DNA is TGTGCCACCGCGGGAGGGGGGAGCGCGAACACCGGGGAGCTGTTTTTT. Amino acids: CATAGGGSANTGELFF. Using reference TRBV15 and TRBJ2-2 for the parts outside the CDR3, the full variable domain is DAMVIQNPRYQVTQFGKPVTLSCSQTLNHNVMYWYQQKSSQAPKLLFHYYDKDFNNEADTPDNFQSRRPNTSFCFLDIRSPGLGDTAMYLCATAGGGSANTGELFFGEGSRLTVL.

In its sample, this clonotype was seen a few times. V gene TRBV7-9 combines with J gene TRBJ2-7; D possibly corresponds to TRBD2 (5 bases). Germline V gene lookup returns CDR1 SEHNR and CDR2 FQNEAQ (reference sequence). V was cut by 6 bases and J by 2 bases, with 14 bases left in between. This CDR3 contains 14 residues. The DNA for the CDR3 is TGTGCCAGCAGTCCAACGGGATTTACCTACGAGCAGTACTTC. It codes for CASSPTGFTYEQYF.

CDR3 in DNA: TGTGCCACCAGTAAGTGGGGGACCAAAGAGCAGTTCTTC. Its protein is CATSKWGTKEQFF. J is TRBJ2-1 and V is TRBV15; D assignment may be TRBD1 or TRBD2 (5 bases each). Trimming cost V 6 bases and J 10 bases, with 16 bases left between them. CDR3 length: 13 residues. Germline CDR1 reads LNHNV; CDR2 reads YYDKDF (reference sequence).

The chain has TRBV4-1 and TRBJ1-1; maybe TRBD1 (5 bases). Germline CDR1 reads MGHRA; CDR2 reads YSYEKL. CDR3 length equals 13 residues. Trimming shortened V by 0 bases and J by 7 bases, and 9 bases separated the two germline ends. The CDR3 reads CASSQDIGDEAFF. In DNA form, the CDR3 reads TGCGCCAGCAGCCAAGATATAGGGGATGAAGCTTTCTTT.

This sequence joins TRBV6-6 and TRBJ1-6; D remains ambiguous. Per the germline V gene, CDR1 is MNHNY and CDR2 is SVGAGI (reference sequence). The CDR3 covers 16 residues. Trimming shortened V by 7 bases and J by 10 bases, and 23 bases separated the two germline ends. The CDR3 here is CASTPRGEGLGSPLHF. For the CDR3, the DNA is TGTGCCAGCACCCCCAGAGGCGAGGGTCTAGGCTCACCCCTCCACTTT.

This clonotype was counted between two and nine times. The chain recombines TRBV7-3 with TRBJ1-1; D is uncertain. There are 13 residues in the CDR3. Trimming pared 1 base from V and 1 base from J, leaving 4 bases between. Germline V gene sequence: CDR1 SGHTA, CDR2 FQGTGA. The CDR3, as DNA: TGTGCCAGCAGCTTAATCGGGAACACTGAAGCTTTCTTT. Its protein is CASSLIGNTEAFF.

This clonotype was counted between two and nine times. The chain is built from TRBV5-6 and TRBJ2-3; 10 bases agree with TRBD2. V lost 1 base, J lost 4 bases, and 3 bases stayed unmatched. CDR1 is SGHDT, CDR2 YYEEEE, per germline. The CDR3 runs to 15 residues. The chain's CDR3 is CASSLRLAGADTQYF. The CDR3 DNA reads TGTGCCAGCAGCTTGCGCCTAGCGGGAGCAGATACGCAGTATTTT.

The V gene is TRBV7-9, the J gene TRBJ1-5, with 7 bases lining up with TRBD1. There are 16 residues in the CDR3. The germline gives CDR1 SEHNR, CDR2 FQNEAQ (reference sequence). The junction had 13 bases not matched to a gene; V was cut back by 1 base and J by 10 bases. The chain's CDR3 is CASSLGLGTVGLPQHF. The CDR3 DNA follows: TGTGCCAGCAGCTTAGGTCTTGGGACAGTCGGATTACCCCAGCATTTT.

In DNA form, the CDR3 reads TGTGCCACCGGTCCGGGAATCGGTGAGCAGTTCTTC. It specifies CATGPGIGEQFF. The rearrangement links TRBV24-1 to TRBJ2-1; weak D call: TRBD2 (5 bases). V was trimmed by 9 bases and J by 9 bases, leaving 14 bases between them. The CDR3 loop spans 12 amino acids. Germline values: CDR1 KGHDR, CDR2 SFDVKD.

For this clonotype: The junction and the germline gene differ at one end; a read error may be behind it. The chain links TRBV10-3 to TRBJ2-1, with 7 bases identical to TRBD1. The CDR3 has 12 amino acids. Germline-derived CDR1 and CDR2 are ENHRY and SYGVKD. CDR3 amino acids: CAISDRDREPFF. In DNA, the CDR3 is TGTGCCATCAGTGATCGAGACAGGGAGCCGTTCTTC.

CDR3 sequence: CASSQEAVSYNEQFF. In nucleotides, the CDR3 is TGTGCCAGCAGCCAAGAAGCTGTCTCCTACAATGAGCAGTTCTTC. The J gene is TRBJ2-1, the V gene TRBV4-2; D is undetermined. The ends were cut back, 0 bases at V and 0 bases at J, with 6 bases in the middle. Germline CDR1 LGHNA, CDR2 YNFKEQ. CDR3 length: 15 amino acids.

The J gene is TRBJ1-2, the V gene TRBV6-5; D might be TRBD1 (5 bases). Deletions cut 2 bases from V and 7 bases from J, with 14 bases between. This CDR3 contains 14 residues. Germline CDR1 MNHEY, CDR2 SVGAGI. Here the CDR3 DNA reads TGTGCCAGCAGTTACGCAGAAGACAGTTTTGGCTACACCTTC. Translating gives CASSYAEDSFGYTF.

The rearrangement joins TRBV7-9 to TRBJ2-7; 8 bases are a match to TRBD1. V dropped 2 bases and J dropped 2; count of bases not matched to a gene: 8. Per germline, CDR1 SEHNR and CDR2 FQNEAQ (reference sequence). This CDR3 contains 16 residues. CDR3 sequence: CASSLPQGVDTYEQYF. DNA of the CDR3: TGTGCCAGCAGCTTACCACAGGGGGTGGACACCTACGAGCAGTACTTC. The entire variable domain, with the rest obtained from reference TRBV7-9 and TRBJ2-7, is as follows: DTGVSQNPRHKITKRGQNVTFRCDPISEHNRLYWYRQTLGQGPEFLTYFQNEAQLEKSRLLSDRFSAERPKGSFSTLEIQRTEQGDSAMYLCASSLPQGVDTYEQYFGPGTRLTVT.

A few counts support this clonotype. This chain links TRBV6-5 with TRBJ1-5; D gene ambiguous. The CDR3 is made up of 15 amino acids. Germline lookup yields CDR1 MNHEY and CDR2 SVGAGI. Trimming shortened V by 0 bases and J by 1 base, and 7 bases separated the two germline ends. CDR3 region: CASSYSSGSNQPQHF. In DNA form, the CDR3 reads TGTGCCAGCAGTTACTCTAGTGGGAGCAATCAGCCCCAGCATTTT.

J is TRBJ2-1 and V is TRBV12-3 or TRBV12-4, with 7 nucleotides matching TRBD1. J lost 6 bases, V lost 6 bases, and 11 bases had no gene match. The CDR3 is 15 amino acids. This chain's CDR3 is CASSPTGIVSNEQFF. CDR3 sequence (DNA): TGTGCCAGCAGCCCGACAGGGATCGTCAGCAATGAGCAGTTCTTC.

Ten or more counts support this clonotype. The chain carries TRBV5-1 and TRBJ2-7; D gene ambiguous. V shed 1 base and J shed 2 bases, with 10 bases lying between them. CDR1 SGHRS and CDR2 YFSETQ come from the germline V gene. There are 14 residues in the CDR3. The CDR3 coding sequence is TGCGCCAGCAGCTTGAAGGGTCGTACCTACGAGCAGTACTTC. Translated: CASSLKGRTYEQYF.

This chain uses TRBV7-3 with TRBJ2-3; TRBD2 agrees at 12 bases. V was clipped by 5 bases and J by 7 bases; unmatched bases: 10. The CDR3 loop spans 16 amino acids. CDR1 and CDR2 (germline): SGHTA, FQGTGA. The CDR3 DNA is TGTGCCAGCAGCGACATGACTAGCGGGGGCCGCAATACGCAGTATTTT. As protein: CASSDMTSGGRNTQYF.

This clonotype has just a few counts. The V gene is TRBV7-9, the J gene TRBJ2-1; D call uncertain. The CDR3 consists of 12 residues. From germline, CDR1 is SEHNR and CDR2 FQNEAQ (reference sequence). Trimming pared 5 bases from V and 9 bases from J, leaving 11 bases between. The CDR3 DNA is TGTGCCAGCAGCCTCACCCAGAGTGAGCAGTTCTTC. Translation gives CASSLTQSEQFF.

This clonotype was observed a handful of times. This sequence joins TRBV6-5 and TRBJ1-1, with 8 bases that match TRBD1. Per germline, CDR1 MNHEY and CDR2 SVGAGI. Unmatched junction bases numbered 1, after V lost 6 bases and J lost 1 base. The CDR3 loop spans 13 amino acids. CDR3 in amino acids: CASRDRENTEAFF. CDR3 sequence (DNA): TGTGCCAGCAGGGACAGGGAGAACACTGAAGCTTTCTTT.

This sequence joins TRBV5-1 and TRBJ2-7, with D maybe TRBD1 (7 bases). Trimming left V 5 bases short and J 2 bases short, with 14 bases between. CDR1 and CDR2 from the germline V gene are SGHRS and YFSETQ. This CDR3 has 14 residues. CDR3 loop: CASRVEGATYEQYF. The CDR3 DNA reads TGCGCCAGCAGAGTGGAGGGGGCGACCTACGAGCAGTACTTC.

This clonotype occurred a few times. As DNA, the CDR3 is TGTGCCAGCAGCCAAAAACTAGCGGGCAACACCGGGGAGCTGTTTTTT. Protein product: CASSQKLAGNTGELFF. This sequence joins TRBV4-2 and TRBJ2-2, with 9 bases identical to TRBD2. The CDR3 spans 16 residues. Trimming at V came to 2 bases and at J to 2 bases, leaving 3 bases not matched to a gene. Germline values: CDR1 LGHNA, CDR2 YNFKEQ.

This chain uses TRBV7-9 with TRBJ1-2; D ambiguous. This CDR3 is 15 amino acids long. Trimming took 5 bases from V and 4 from J, leaving 17 bases between them. CDR1 and CDR2 (germline): SEHNR, FQNEAQ (reference sequence). CDR3 nucleotides: TGTGCCAGCAGCCCCACAATGGGTTCGGTCTATGGCTACACCTTC. Translated: CASSPTMGSVYGYTF.

This clonotype was observed a handful of times. The chain recombines TRBV21-1 with TRBJ2-6. TRBV21-1 is an annotated pseudogene. The CDR3 contains 16 residues. CDR3 region: CASSKVYRPGANVLTF. The CDR3 DNA sequence: TGTGCCAGCAGCAAAGTCTATCGTCCTGGGGCCAACGTCCTGACTTTC.

The genes are TRBV6-1 and TRBJ1-1; TRBD1 is a possible D gene (5 bases). Germline loops: CDR1 MNHNS, CDR2 SASEGT. The CDR3 covers 13 residues. The V end was cut by 6 bases, the J end by 3 bases, with 11 bases between. In DNA form, the CDR3 reads TGTGCCAGCAGAAACAAGGGGCACACTGAAGCTTTCTTT. As protein: CASRNKGHTEAFF.

This chain connects TRBV7-8 to TRBJ2-3; 10 positions match TRBD1. This CDR3 contains 23 residues. Germline V gene lookup returns CDR1 SGHVS and CDR2 FQNEAQ. V lost 3 bases and J lost 4; bases outside the gene matches: 28. The CDR3, as DNA: TGTGCCAGCAGCTTCCCCAAGGTTACCCGCGCTTTATCGGGACAGGGGATCTCAGATACGCAGTATTTT. Translating it yields CASSFPKVTRALSGQGISDTQYF.